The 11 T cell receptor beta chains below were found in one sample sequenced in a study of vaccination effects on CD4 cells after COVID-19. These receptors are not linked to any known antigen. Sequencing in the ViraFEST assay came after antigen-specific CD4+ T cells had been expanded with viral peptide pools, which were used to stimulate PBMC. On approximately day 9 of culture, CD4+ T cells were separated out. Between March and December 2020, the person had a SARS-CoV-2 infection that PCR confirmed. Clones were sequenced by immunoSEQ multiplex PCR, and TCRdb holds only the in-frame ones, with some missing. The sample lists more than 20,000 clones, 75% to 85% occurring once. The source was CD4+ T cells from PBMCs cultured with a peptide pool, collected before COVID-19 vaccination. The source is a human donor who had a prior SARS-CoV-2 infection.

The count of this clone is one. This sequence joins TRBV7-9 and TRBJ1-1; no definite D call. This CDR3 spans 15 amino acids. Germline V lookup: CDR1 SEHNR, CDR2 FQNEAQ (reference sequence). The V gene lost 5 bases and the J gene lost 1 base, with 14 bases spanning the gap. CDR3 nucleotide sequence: TGTGCCAGCAGCGCCTACAGCGCTGAGAACACTGAAGCTTTCTTT. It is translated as CASSAYSAENTEAFF. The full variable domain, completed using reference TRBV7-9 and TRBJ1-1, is DTGVSQNPRHKITKRGQNVTFRCDPISEHNRLYWYRQTLGQGPEFLTYFQNEAQLEKSRLLSDRFSAERPKGSFSTLEIQRTEQGDSAMYLCASSAYSAENTEAFFGQGTRLTVV.

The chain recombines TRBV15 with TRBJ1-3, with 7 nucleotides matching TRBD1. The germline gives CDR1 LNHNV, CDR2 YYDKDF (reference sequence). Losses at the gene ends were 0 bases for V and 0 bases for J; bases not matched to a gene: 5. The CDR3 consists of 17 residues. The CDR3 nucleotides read TGTGCCACCAGCAGAGATCCAGGGGGAGCCTCTGGAAACACCATATATTTT. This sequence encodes CATSRDPGGASGNTIYF.

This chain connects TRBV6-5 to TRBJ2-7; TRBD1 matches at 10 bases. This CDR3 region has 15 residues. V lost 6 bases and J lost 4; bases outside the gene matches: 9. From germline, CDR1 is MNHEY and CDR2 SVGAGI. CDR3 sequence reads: CASSPRQGAAYEQYF. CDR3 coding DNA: TGTGCCAGCAGCCCCCGACAGGGGGCCGCGTACGAGCAGTACTTC.

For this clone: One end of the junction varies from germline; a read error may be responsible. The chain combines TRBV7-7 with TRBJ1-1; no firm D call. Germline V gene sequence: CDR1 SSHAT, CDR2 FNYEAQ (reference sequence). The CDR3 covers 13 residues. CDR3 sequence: CASSFELNTEAFF. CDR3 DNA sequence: TGTGCTAGCAGCTTTGAGTTAAACACTGAAGCTTTCTTT.

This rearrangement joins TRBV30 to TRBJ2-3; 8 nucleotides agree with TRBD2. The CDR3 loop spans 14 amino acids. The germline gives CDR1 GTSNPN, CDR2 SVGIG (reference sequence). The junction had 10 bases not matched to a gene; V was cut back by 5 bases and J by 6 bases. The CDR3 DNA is TGTGCCTGGGGTGGAAAGCGGGGGACCGATACGCAGTATTTT. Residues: CAWGGKRGTDTQYF.

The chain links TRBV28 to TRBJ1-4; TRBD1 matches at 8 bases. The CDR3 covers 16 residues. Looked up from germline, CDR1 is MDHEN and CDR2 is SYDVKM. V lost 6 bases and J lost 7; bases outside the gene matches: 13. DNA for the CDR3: TGTGCCAGCAGATCGGAACGCGCGGACAGGGTTGAAAAACTGTTTTTT. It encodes CASRSERADRVEKLFF. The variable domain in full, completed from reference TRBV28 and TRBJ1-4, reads DVKVTQSSRYLVKRTGEKVFLECVQDMDHENMFWYRQDPGLGLRLIYFSYDVKMKEKGDIPEGYSVSREKKERFSLILESASTNQTSMYLCASRSERADRVEKLFFGSGTQLSVL.

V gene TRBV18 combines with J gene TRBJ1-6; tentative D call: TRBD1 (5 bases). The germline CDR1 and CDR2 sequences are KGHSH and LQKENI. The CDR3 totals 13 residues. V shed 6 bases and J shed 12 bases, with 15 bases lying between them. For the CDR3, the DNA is TGTGCCAGCTCGGAGACAGCCGACCGACCCCTCCACTTT. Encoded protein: CASSETADRPLHF.

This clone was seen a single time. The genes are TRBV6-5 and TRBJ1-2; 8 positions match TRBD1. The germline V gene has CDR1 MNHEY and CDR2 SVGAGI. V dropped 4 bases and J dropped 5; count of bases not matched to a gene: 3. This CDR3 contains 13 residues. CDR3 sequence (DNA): TGTGCCAGCAGTTCAAGACAGGGGTATGGCTACACCTTC. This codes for CASSSRQGYGYTF.

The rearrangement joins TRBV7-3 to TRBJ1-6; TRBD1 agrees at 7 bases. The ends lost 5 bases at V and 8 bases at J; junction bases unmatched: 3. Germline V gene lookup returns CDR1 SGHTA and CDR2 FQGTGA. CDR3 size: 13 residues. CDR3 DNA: TGTGCCAGCAGCCTAGACAGGGATTCACCCCTCCACTTT. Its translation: CASSLDRDSPLHF.

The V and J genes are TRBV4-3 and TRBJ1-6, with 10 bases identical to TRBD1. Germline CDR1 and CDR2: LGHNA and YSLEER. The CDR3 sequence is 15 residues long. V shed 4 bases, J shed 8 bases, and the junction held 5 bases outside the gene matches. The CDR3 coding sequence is TGCGCCAGCAGCCGAGACAGGGGGCAGTATTCACCCCTCCACTTT. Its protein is CASSRDRGQYSPLHF.

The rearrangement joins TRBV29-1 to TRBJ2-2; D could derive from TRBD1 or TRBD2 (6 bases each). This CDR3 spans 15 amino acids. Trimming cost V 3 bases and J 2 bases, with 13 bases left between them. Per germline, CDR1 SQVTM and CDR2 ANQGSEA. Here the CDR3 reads CSVDTGGGNTGELFF. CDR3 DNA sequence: TGCAGCGTTGATACTGGAGGGGGAAACACCGGGGAGCTGTTTTTT.